The TCR beta chain described here comes from a study of cytomegalovirus exposure and HLA in healthy donors. Study findings and constraints: A highly shared variant cluster was judged a likely technical artifact. CMV serostatus alone was available as immune exposure information. In an earlier analysis, in 540 or so donors, most V segments appeared productive either ~87% or ~30% of the time. Across HLA loci, a later analysis found differing TCR association rates, with DRB1 most and HLA-C fewest.

Comment on this clone: The antigen is undetermined.

Trimming shortened V by 7 bases and J by 4 bases, and 22 bases separated the two germline ends. This CDR3 spans 17 amino acids. Germline CDR1 reads ENHRY; CDR2 reads SYGVKD. In the PCR, 60 Vbeta and 13 Jbeta primers were used. Profiling relied on immunoSEQ multiplex PCR, and the TCRdb table lists in-frame clones only, not all of them. Here the sample spans some 160,000 clones, around 81% being singletons. The sequenced sample was PBMCs. The genes are TRBV10-3 and TRBJ2-2, with TRBD2 as a possible D gene (7 bases). The TCR sequence derives from a man in his forties or fifties in good health and CMV-seronegative. In nucleotides, the CDR3 is TGTGCCATCACCCGACTAGCCAAGGGGGGTGTCACCGGGGAGCTGTTTTTT. Its translation: CAITRLAKGGVTGELFF.